This TCR beta chain appears in the sequencing data of a study of CD8 T cells in Susac syndrome. Germline CDR1 is SQVTM and CDR2 is ANQGSEA. V dropped 7 bases and J dropped 9 bases, with 16 bases sitting between them. The CDR3 consists of 11 residues. Random hexamers were used to reverse transcribe an amount of roughly 0.45 to 1 ug RNA. immunoSEQ multiplex PCR amplified TCR beta CDR3 across 54 Vbeta, 13 Jbeta. TCRdb reprocessed the immunoSEQ multiplex PCR reads via MiXCR and lists one record per CDR3 protein. The sample has about 140,000 distinct CDR3 sequences; 85% to 95% are singletons. Isolation of CD8+ and CD4+ T cells was performed negatively, whereas enrichment of TEMRA cells was done by FACS.

The TCR sequence derives from a human donor in good health. The rearrangement links TRBV29-1 to TRBJ2-7; no definite D call. The sequenced sample consisted of CD8+ T cells from PBMCs. CDR3 coding DNA: TGCAGCGCAATTAGCTTGATAGGGCAGTACTTC. Translation gives CSAISLIGQYF.